Following are 18 T cell receptor beta chains from one sample sequenced in a study of blood T cell repertoires in COVID-19. Repertoires were generated with immunoSEQ multiplex PCR, while TCRdb's copy carries only in-frame clones and drops some. The sample yields fewer than 200,000 clones, 85% seen once. Specimen: peripheral blood. Every receptor here comes from a human donor with acute or convalescent COVID-19. The donor label of this sample is uncertain.

The chain uses TRBV14 and TRBJ1-1; possibly TRBD1 for D (6 bases). This CDR3 has 14 residues. V was trimmed by 4 bases and J by 6 bases, leaving 15 bases between them. Germline assignment: CDR1 SGHDN and CDR2 FVKESK. The CDR3: CASSPSQGPSEAFF. As DNA, the CDR3 is TGTGCCAGCAGCCCGAGCCAGGGGCCGTCTGAAGCTTTCTTT.

The rearrangement links TRBV5-1 to TRBJ2-7; 11 bases fit TRBD1. The germline V gene has CDR1 SGHRS and CDR2 YFSETQ. The V and J ends lost 3 bases and 3 bases, in that order; junction bases with no gene match: 5. This CDR3 is 15 amino acids long. Written as DNA, the CDR3 is TGCGCCAGCAGCTCCCGCGGGACAGGGGGCTACGAGCAGTACTTC. It specifies CASSSRGTGGYEQYF.

This chain joins TRBV19 and TRBJ2-1; TRBD2 matches 8 bases. Germline CDR1 LNHDA, CDR2 SQIVND (reference sequence). After removal of 1 base from V and 0 bases from J, the junction contained 5 bases not matched to a gene. There are 17 residues in the CDR3. The DNA of the CDR3 is TGTGCCAGTAGTATAGCGGCTAGCGGGCGCTCCTACAATGAGCAGTTCTTC. Translation gives CASSIAASGRSYNEQFF.

The rearrangement uses TRBV27 and TRBJ1-1; TRBD1 might be the D (6 bases). Germline CDR1 is MNHEY and CDR2 is SMNVEV (reference sequence). Between the trimmed V and J ends, which lost 6 bases and 1 base, there was a span of 15 bases. This CDR3 has 15 residues. CDR3 sequence reads: CASSRRQVENTEAFF. The CDR3 nucleotides are TGTGCCAGCAGCCGGAGACAGGTCGAGAACACTGAAGCTTTCTTT.

V and J are TRBV28 and TRBJ1-2; 8 bases map to TRBD1. This CDR3 contains 16 residues. Germline V gene sequence: CDR1 MDHEN, CDR2 SYDVKM. Trimming cost V 4 bases and J 3 bases; bases outside gene matches: 10. The CDR3 DNA sequence: TGTGCCAGCAGTTCCCCCTCTGGACAGGGCTACTATGGCTACACCTTC. Translating it yields CASSSPSGQGYYGYTF.

The chain combines TRBV7-2 with TRBJ1-2; D might be TRBD1 (6 bases). V lost 5 bases to trimming and J lost 5 bases, with 27 bases between them. Germline CDR1 SGHTA, CDR2 FQGNSA. The CDR3 loop spans 18 amino acids. Written as DNA, the CDR3 is TGTGCCAGCAGCCTCACGATCGGACAGTCGTCCCGGGCGTATGGCTACACCTTC. Its translation: CASSLTIGQSSRAYGYTF.

The genes are TRBV12-3 or TRBV12-4 and TRBJ1-2; D gene ambiguous. CDR3 size: 12 residues. With 3 bases removed from V and 4 bases from J, the gap between germline ends came to 6 bases. CDR3 loop: CASSFEFYGYTF. The DNA of the CDR3 is TGTGCCAGCAGTTTTGAGTTCTATGGCTACACCTTC.

The chain recombines TRBV11-3 with TRBJ1-2, with TRBD1 identical over 9 bases. The CDR3 contains 17 residues. With 5 bases clipped from V and 2 bases from J, the junction kept 12 bases outside the gene matches. Germline V gene lookup returns CDR1 SGHNT and CDR2 YENEEA. The CDR3 loop is CASSPRFDRGRNYGYTF. CDR3 DNA: TGTGCCAGCAGCCCCCGATTTGACAGGGGGAGAAACTATGGCTACACCTTC.

J is TRBJ2-7 and V is TRBV19, with 8 bases matching TRBD1. The J segment lost 5 bases and the V segment lost 3 bases, leaving 3 bases of the junction unmatched. Germline-derived CDR1 and CDR2 are LNHDA and SQIVND (reference sequence). CDR3 length: 13 amino acids. Here the CDR3 DNA reads TGTGCCAGTAGTATTTCAGGGGGCAACGAGCAGTACTTC. Its protein product is CASSISGGNEQYF.

This chain links TRBV5-4 with TRBJ2-5, with 9 bases that match TRBD1. The CDR3 consists of 15 residues. V was clipped by 5 bases and J by 7 bases; unmatched bases: 12. Per germline, CDR1 SGHNT and CDR2 YYREEE (reference sequence). The CDR3 nucleotides read TGTGCCAGCAGGGACGGACAGGGGTCGCAGGGGACCCAGTACTTC. The encoded protein is CASRDGQGSQGTQYF.

The chain uses TRBV15 and TRBJ1-3; no clear D gene. V lost 5 bases and J lost 2, with 10 bases in between. There are 14 residues in the CDR3. CDR1 is LNHNV and CDR2 is YYDKDF in the germline V gene (reference sequence). The CDR3 DNA reads TGTGCCACCAGCCTCCGGACTGCTGGAAACACCATATATTTT. This encodes CATSLRTAGNTIYF.

This clone was counted a single time. V is TRBV4-1 and J is TRBJ2-7; tentative D call: TRBD2 (6 bases). The CDR3 covers 15 residues. CDR1 and CDR2 (germline): MGHRA, YSYEKL. V was cut by 0 bases and J by 6 bases, with 15 bases left in between. In DNA form, the CDR3 reads TGCGCCAGCAGCCAAGAGGGGAGGCTACGTGTCGAGCAGTACTTC. Encoded protein: CASSQEGRLRVEQYF.

The J gene is TRBJ2-2, the V gene TRBV24-1, with a weak D call TRBD1 (6 bases). CDR3 length equals 15 residues. Per the germline V gene, CDR1 is KGHDR and CDR2 is SFDVKD. V dropped 5 bases and J dropped 2 bases, with 11 bases sitting between them. This CDR3 reads CATSATGKNTGELFF. The DNA for the CDR3 is TGTGCCACCAGTGCAACAGGGAAAAACACCGGGGAGCTGTTTTTT.

The V and J genes are TRBV6-6 and TRBJ1-2; D unclear. Trimming shortened V by 10 bases and J by 0 bases, and 15 bases separated the two germline ends. The CDR3 has 14 residues. Germline-derived CDR1 and CDR2 are MNHNY and SVGAGI (reference sequence). CDR3 nucleotides: TGTGCCACCCCTGGCACGTTTCCTAACTATGGCTACACCTTC. Amino acids: CATPGTFPNYGYTF.

A single count supports this clone. The chain has TRBV27 and TRBJ1-1, with TRBD1 as a possible D gene (5 bases). Trimming left V 3 bases short and J 8 bases short, with 10 bases between. The CDR3 is made up of 12 amino acids. The germline CDR1 and CDR2 sequences are MNHEY and SMNVEV (reference sequence). The CDR3, as DNA: TGTGCCAGCAGTTTCACCGGGGGAGAAGCTTTCTTT. Protein sequence: CASSFTGGEAFF.

This clone occurred once. The chain has TRBV7-9 and TRBJ1-1, with D possibly matching TRBD1 (5 bases). The length of the CDR3 is 14 residues. CDR1 is SEHNR and CDR2 is FQNEAQ in the germline V gene (reference sequence). The V and J ends lost 5 bases and 1 base respectively, with 11 bases between them. For the CDR3, the DNA is TGTGCCAGCAGCCCAGACAGCGAGAACACTGAAGCTTTCTTT. Translated, it gives CASSPDSENTEAFF.

V gene TRBV11-2 combines with J gene TRBJ2-3; D unclear. The CDR3 length is 18 residues. Germline CDR1 reads SGHAT; CDR2 reads FQNNGV. V was cut by 6 bases and J by 2 bases, with 24 bases left in between. CDR3 coding DNA: TGTGCCAGCAGTTCCGCTAATCTATCGTTGGGCGCCACAGATACGCAGTATTTT. This sequence encodes CASSSANLSLGATDTQYF.

The V call is TRBV7-2, the J call TRBJ1-1, with a weak D call TRBD1 (6 bases). Germline V gene lookup returns CDR1 SGHTA and CDR2 FQGNSA. The CDR3 spans 15 residues. The V end was cut by 3 bases, the J end by 1 base, with 12 bases between. This CDR3 reads CASSFRWTENTEAFF. The CDR3 DNA is TGTGCCAGCAGCTTTCGCTGGACAGAGAACACTGAAGCTTTCTTT.